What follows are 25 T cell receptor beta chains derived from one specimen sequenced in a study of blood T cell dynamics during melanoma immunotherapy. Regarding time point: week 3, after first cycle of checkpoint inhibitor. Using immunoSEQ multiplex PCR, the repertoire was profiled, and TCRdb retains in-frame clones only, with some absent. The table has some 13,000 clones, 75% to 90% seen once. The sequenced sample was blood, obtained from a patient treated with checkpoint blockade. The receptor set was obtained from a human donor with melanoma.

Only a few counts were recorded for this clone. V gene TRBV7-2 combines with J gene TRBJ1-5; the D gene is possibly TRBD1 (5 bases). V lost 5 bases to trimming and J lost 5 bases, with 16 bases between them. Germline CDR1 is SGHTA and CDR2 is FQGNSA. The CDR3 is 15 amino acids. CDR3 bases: TGTGCCAGCAGCCAGGACGGGACGGACTATCAGCCCCAGCATTTT. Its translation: CASSQDGTDYQPQHF.

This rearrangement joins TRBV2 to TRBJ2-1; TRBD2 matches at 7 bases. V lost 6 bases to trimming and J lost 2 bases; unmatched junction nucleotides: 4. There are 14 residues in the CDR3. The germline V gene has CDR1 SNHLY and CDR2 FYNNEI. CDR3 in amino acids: CASRASGPYNEQFF. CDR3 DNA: TGTGCCAGCAGAGCTAGCGGTCCCTACAATGAGCAGTTCTTC.

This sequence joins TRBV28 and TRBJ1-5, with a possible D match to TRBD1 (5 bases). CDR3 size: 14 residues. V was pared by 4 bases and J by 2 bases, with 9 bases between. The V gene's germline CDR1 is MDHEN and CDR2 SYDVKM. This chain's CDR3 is CASSSLGGNQPQHF. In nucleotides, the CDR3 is TGTGCCAGCAGTTCCCTAGGGGGCAATCAGCCCCAGCATTTT.

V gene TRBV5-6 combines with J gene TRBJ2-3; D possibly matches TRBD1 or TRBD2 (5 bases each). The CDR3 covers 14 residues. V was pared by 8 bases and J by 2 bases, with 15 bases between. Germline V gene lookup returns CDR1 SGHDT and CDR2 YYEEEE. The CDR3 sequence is CASSRGTSTDTQYF. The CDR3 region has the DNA TGTGCCAGTAGTCGGGGCACATCCACAGATACGCAGTATTTT.

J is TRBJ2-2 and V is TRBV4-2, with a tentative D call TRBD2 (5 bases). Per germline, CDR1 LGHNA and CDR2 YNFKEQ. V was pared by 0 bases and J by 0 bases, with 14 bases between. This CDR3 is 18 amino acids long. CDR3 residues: CASSQDGSDASNTGELFF. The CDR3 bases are TGTGCCAGCAGCCAAGATGGTAGCGACGCATCGAACACCGGGGAGCTGTTTTTT.

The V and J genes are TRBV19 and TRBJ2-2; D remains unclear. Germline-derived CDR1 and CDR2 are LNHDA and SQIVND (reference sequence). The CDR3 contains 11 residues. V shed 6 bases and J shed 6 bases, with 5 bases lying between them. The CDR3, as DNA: TGTGCCAGTAGACGACCCGGGGAGCTGTTTTTT. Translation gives CASRRPGELFF.

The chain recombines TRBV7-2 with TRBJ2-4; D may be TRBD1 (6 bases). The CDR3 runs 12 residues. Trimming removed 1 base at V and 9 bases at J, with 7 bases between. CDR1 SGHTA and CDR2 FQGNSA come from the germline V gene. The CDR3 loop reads CASSLGGGIQYF. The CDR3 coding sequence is TGTGCCAGCAGCTTAGGAGGGGGCATTCAGTACTTC.

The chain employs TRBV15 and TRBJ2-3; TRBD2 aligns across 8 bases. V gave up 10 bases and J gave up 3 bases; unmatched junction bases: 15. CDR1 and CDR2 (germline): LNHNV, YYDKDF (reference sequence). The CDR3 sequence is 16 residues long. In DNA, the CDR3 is TGTGCCAGCGGGGGAAAAGCGGGAGTTAGGACAGATACGCAGTATTTT. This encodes CASGGKAGVRTDTQYF. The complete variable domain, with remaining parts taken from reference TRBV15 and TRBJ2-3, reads DAMVIQNPRYQVTQFGKPVTLSCSQTLNHNVMYWYQQKSSQAPKLLFHYYDKDFNNEADTPDNFQSRRPNTSFCFLDIRSPGLGDTAMYLCASGGKAGVRTDTQYFGPGTRLTVL.

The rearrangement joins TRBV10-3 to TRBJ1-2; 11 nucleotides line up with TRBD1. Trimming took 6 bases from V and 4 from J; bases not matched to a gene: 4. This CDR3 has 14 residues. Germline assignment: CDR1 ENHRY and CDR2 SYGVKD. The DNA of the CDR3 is TGTGCCATCAGCCCGGGACAGGGGGGCTATGGCTACACCTTC. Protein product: CAISPGQGGYGYTF.

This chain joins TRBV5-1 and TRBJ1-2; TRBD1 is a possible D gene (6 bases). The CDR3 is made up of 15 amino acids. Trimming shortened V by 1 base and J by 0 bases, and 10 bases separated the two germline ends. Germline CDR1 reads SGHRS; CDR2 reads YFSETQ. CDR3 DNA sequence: TGCGCCAGCAGCTTGACGACAGGAACTAACTATGGCTACACCTTC. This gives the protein CASSLTTGTNYGYTF.

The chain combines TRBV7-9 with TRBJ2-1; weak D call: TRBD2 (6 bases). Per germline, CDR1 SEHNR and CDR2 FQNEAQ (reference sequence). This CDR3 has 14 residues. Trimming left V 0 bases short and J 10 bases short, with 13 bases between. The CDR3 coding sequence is TGTGCCAGCAGCTTAGCGAGGGGACTGCGAGAGCAGTTCTTC. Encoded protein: CASSLARGLREQFF.

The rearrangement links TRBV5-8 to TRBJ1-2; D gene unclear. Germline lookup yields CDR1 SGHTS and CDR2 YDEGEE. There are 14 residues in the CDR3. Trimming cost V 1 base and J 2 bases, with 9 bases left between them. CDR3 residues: CASSLIPTNYGYTF. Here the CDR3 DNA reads TGTGCCAGCAGCTTGATTCCCACGAACTATGGCTACACCTTC.

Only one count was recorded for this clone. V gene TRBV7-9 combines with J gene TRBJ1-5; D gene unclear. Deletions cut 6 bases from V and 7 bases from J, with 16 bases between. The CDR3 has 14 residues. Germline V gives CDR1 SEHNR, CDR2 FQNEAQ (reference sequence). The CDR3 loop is CASSSVGPGQPQHF. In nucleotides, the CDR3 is TGTGCCAGCAGTTCAGTAGGGCCTGGGCAGCCCCAGCATTTT.

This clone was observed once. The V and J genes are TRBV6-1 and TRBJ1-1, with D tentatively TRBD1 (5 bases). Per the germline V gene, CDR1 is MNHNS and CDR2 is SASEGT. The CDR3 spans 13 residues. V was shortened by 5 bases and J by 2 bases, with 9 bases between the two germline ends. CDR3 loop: CASSRQGNTEAFF. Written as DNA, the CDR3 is TGTGCCAGCAGTCGCCAGGGTAACACTGAAGCTTTCTTT.

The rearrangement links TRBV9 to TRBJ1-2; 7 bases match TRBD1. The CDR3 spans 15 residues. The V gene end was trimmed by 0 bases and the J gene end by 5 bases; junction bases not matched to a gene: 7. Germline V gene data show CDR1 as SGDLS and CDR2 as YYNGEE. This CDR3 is CASSVDNRGFYGYTF. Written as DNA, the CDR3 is TGTGCCAGCAGCGTAGATAACAGGGGATTTTATGGCTACACCTTC. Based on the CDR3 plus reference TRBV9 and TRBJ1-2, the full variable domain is DSGVTQTPKHLITATGQRVTLRCSPRSGDLSVYWYQQSLDQGLQFLIQYYNGEERAKGNILERFSAQQFPDLHSELNLSSLELGDSALYFCASSVDNRGFYGYTFGSGTRLTVV.

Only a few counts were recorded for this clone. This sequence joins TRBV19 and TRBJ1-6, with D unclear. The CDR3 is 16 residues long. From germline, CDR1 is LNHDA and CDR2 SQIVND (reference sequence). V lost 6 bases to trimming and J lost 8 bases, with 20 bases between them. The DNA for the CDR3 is TGTGCCAGTAGGAGAAGGGCAGCCCTTTGGGATTCACCCCTCCACTTT. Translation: CASRRRAALWDSPLHF.

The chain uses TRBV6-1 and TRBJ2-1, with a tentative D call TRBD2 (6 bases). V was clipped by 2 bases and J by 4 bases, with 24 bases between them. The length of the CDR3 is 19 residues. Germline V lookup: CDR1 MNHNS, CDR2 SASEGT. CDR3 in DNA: TGTGCCAGCAGTGAAATTGGGTGGTTCGGGGGACCGATTTACAATGAGCAGTTCTTC. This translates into CASSEIGWFGGPIYNEQFF.

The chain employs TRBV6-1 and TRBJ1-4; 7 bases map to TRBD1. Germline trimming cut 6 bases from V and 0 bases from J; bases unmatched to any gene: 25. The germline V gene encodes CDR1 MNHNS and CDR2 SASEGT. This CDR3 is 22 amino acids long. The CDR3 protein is CASREPRLQPGQLNPTNEKLFF. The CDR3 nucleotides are TGTGCCAGCAGAGAACCTAGACTCCAGCCGGGACAGCTAAACCCAACTAATGAAAAACTGTTTTTT.

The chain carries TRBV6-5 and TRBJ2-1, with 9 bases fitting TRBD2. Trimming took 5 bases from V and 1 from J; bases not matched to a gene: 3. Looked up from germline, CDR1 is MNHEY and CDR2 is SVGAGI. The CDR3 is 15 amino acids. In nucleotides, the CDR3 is TGTGCCAGCAGTCGAGCGGGGGGATCCTACAATGAGCAGTTCTTC. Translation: CASSRAGGSYNEQFF.

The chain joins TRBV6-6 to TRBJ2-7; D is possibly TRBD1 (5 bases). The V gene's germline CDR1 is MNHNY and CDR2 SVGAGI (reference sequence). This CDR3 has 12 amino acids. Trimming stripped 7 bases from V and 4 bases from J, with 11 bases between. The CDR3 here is CASKSTGYEQYF. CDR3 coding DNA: TGTGCCAGCAAATCAACAGGTTACGAGCAGTACTTC.

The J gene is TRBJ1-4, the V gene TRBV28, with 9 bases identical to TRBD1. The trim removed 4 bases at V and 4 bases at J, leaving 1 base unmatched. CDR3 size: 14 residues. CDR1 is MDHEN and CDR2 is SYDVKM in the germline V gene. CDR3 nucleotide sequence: TGTGCCAGCAGTTGGGACAGGGTTAATGAAAAACTGTTTTTT. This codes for CASSWDRVNEKLFF. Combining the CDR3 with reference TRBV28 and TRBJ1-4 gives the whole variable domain DVKVTQSSRYLVKRTGEKVFLECVQDMDHENMFWYRQDPGLGLRLIYFSYDVKMKEKGDIPEGYSVSREKKERFSLILESASTNQTSMYLCASSWDRVNEKLFFGSGTQLSVL.

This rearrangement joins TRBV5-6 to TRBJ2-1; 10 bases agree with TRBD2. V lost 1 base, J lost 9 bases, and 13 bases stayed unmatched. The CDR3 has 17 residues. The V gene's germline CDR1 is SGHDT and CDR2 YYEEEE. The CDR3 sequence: CASSLQGRLAGVAEQFF. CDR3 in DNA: TGTGCCAGCAGCTTGCAGGGGCGGCTAGCGGGAGTTGCTGAGCAGTTCTTC.

The CDR3 sequence: CASSLGGDSSYEQYF. In DNA, the CDR3 is TGTGCCAGCAGCTTAGGCGGGGATAGCTCCTACGAGCAGTACTTC. The rearrangement joins TRBV13 to TRBJ2-5, with D possibly being TRBD2 (5 bases). The J call may be incorrect, as the DNA end agrees better with TRBJ2-7. The length of the CDR3 is 15 residues. Germline V gene lookup returns CDR1 PRHDT and CDR2 FYEKMQ (reference sequence).

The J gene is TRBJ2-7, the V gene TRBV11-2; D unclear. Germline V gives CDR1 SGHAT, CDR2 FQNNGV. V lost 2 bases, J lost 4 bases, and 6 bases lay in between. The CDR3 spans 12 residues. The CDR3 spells CASSLYQYEQYF. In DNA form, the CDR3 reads TGTGCCAGCAGCTTATACCAGTACGAGCAGTACTTC. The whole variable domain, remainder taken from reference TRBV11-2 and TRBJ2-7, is EAGVAQSPRYKIIEKRQSVAFWCNPISGHATLYWYQQILGQGPKLLIQFQNNGVVDDSQLPKDRFSAERLKGVDSTLKIQPAKLEDSAVYLCASSLYQYEQYFGPGTRLTVT.

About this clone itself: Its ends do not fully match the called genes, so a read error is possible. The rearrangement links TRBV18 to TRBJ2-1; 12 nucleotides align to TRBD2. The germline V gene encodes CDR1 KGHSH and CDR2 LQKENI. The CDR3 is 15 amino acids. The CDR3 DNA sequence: TGTGCCGGCTCACCACGACTAGCGGGAGATGGTGAGCAGTTCTTC. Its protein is CAGSPRLAGDGEQFF. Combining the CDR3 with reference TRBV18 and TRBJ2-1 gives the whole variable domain NAGVMQNPRHLVRRRGQEARLRCSPMKGHSHVYWYRQLPEEGLKFMVYLQKENIIDESGMPKERFSAEFPKEGPSILRIQQVVRGDSAAYFCAGSPRLAGDGEQFFGPGTRLTVL.